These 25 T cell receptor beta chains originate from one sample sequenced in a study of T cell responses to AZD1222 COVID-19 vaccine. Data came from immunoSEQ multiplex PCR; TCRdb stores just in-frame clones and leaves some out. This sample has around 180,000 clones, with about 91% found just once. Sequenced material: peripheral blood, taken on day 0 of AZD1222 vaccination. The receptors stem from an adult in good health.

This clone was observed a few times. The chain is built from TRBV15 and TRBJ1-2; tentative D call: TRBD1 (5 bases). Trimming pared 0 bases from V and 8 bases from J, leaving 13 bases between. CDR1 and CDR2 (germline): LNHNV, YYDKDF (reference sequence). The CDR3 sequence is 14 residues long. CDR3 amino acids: CATSRDRGPRGYTF. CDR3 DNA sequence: TGTGCCACCAGCAGAGATCGGGGCCCTCGAGGCTACACCTTC. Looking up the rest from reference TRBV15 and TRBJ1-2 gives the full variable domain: DAMVIQNPRYQVTQFGKPVTLSCSQTLNHNVMYWYQQKSSQAPKLLFHYYDKDFNNEADTPDNFQSRRPNTSFCFLDIRSPGLGDTAMYLCATSRDRGPRGYTFGSGTRLTVV.

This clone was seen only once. The CDR3 reads CASSQDRLDAPKWGYEQYF. The CDR3 DNA is TGTGCCAGCAGCCAAGATAGGTTGGATGCACCTAAATGGGGTTACGAGCAGTACTTC. V gene TRBV14 combines with J gene TRBJ2-7; D uncertain. The V gene's germline CDR1 is SGHDN and CDR2 FVKESK. V was pared by 0 bases and J by 4 bases, with 25 bases between. This CDR3 is 19 amino acids long. The full variable domain, its missing parts supplied by reference TRBV14 and TRBJ2-7, is EAGVTQFPSHSVIEKGQTVTLRCDPISGHDNLYWYRRVMGKEIKFLLHFVKESKQDESGMPNNRFLAERTGGTYSTLKVQPAELEDSGVYFCASSQDRLDAPKWGYEQYFGPGTRLTVT.

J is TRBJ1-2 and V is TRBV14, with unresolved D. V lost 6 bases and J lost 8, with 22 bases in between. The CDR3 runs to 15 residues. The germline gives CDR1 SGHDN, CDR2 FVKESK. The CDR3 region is CASSKSISAVGGYTF. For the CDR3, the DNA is TGTGCCAGCAGTAAATCTATATCGGCAGTTGGAGGCTACACCTTC.

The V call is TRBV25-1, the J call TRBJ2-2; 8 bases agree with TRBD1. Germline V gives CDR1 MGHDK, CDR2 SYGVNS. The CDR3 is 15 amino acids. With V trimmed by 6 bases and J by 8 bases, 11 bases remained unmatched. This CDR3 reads CASRAGTGGSGELFF. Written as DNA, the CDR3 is TGTGCCAGCAGGGCCGGGACAGGAGGGAGTGGGGAGCTGTTTTTT.

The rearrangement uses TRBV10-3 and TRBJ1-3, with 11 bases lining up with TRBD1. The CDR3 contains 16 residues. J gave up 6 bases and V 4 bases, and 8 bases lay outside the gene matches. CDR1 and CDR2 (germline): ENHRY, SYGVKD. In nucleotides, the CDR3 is TGTGCCATCAGTGCCAGGACAGGGGGCTTAGAAAACACCATATATTTT. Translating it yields CAISARTGGLENTIYF.

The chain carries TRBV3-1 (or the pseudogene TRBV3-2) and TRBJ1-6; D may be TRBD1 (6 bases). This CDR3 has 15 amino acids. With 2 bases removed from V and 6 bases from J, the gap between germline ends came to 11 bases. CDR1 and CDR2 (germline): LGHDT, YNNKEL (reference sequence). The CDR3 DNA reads TGTGCCAGCAGCCAACTGGACAGTGGTAATTCACCCCTCCACTTT. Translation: CASSQLDSGNSPLHF.

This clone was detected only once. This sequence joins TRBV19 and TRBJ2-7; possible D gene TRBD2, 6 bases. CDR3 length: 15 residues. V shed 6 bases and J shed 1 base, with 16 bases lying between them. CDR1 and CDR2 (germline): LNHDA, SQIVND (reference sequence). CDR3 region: CASSRSRDWSYEQYF. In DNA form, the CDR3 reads TGTGCCAGTAGCCGATCCCGGGACTGGTCCTACGAGCAGTACTTC.

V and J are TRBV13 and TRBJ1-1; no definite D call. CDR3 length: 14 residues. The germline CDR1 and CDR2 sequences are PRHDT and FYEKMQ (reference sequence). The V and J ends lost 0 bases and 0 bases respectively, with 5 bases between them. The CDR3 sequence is CASSLGDVNTEAFF. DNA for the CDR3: TGTGCCAGCAGCTTAGGGGACGTGAACACTGAAGCTTTCTTT.

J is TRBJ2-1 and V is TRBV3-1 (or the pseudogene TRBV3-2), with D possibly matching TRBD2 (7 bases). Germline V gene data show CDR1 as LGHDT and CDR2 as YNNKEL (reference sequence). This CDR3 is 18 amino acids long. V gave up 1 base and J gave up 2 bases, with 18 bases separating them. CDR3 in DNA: TGTGCCAGCAGCCAAGGTATCCCTGGGAGGGGGGCCTACAATGAGCAGTTCTTC. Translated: CASSQGIPGRGAYNEQFF.

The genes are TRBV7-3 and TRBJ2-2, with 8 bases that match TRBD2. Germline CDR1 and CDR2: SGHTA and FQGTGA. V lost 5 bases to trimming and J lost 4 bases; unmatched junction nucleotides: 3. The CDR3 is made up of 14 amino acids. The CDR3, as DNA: TGTGCCAGCAGCCGCGGGGGGCCCACCGGGGAGCTGTTTTTT. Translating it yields CASSRGGPTGELFF.

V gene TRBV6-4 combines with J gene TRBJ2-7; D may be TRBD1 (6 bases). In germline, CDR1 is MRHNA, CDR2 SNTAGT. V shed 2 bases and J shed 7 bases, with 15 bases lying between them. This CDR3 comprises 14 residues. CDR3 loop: CASSDTRDKREQYF. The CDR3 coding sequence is TGTGCCAGCAGTGACACTCGGGACAAGAGAGAGCAGTACTTC.

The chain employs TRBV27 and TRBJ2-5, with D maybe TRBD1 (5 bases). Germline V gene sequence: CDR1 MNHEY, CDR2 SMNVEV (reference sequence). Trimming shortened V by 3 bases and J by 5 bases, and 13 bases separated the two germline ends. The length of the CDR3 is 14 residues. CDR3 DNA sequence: TGTGCCAGCAGTTTTATAGGGGTTCGGGAGACCCAGTACTTC. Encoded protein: CASSFIGVRETQYF.

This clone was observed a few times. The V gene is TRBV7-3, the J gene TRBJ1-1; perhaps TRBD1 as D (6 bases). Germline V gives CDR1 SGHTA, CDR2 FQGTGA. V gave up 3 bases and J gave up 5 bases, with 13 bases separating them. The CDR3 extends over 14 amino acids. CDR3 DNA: TGTGCCAGCAGCTTGGGGCAGGGACATACTGAAGCTTTCTTT. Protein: CASSLGQGHTEAFF.

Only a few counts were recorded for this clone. The CDR3 is CASSQDRVGTDTQYF. For the CDR3, the DNA is TGTGCCAGCTCCCAGGACAGGGTTGGCACAGATACGCAGTATTTT. The chain recombines TRBV18 with TRBJ2-3; 8 positions agree with TRBD1. Germline lookup yields CDR1 KGHSH and CDR2 LQKENI. V gave up 6 bases and J gave up 1 base; unmatched junction bases: 6. This CDR3 has 15 amino acids. The variable domain in full, completed from reference TRBV18 and TRBJ2-3, reads NAGVMQNPRHLVRRRGQEARLRCSPMKGHSHVYWYRQLPEEGLKFMVYLQKENIIDESGMPKERFSAEFPKEGPSILRIQQVVRGDSAAYFCASSQDRVGTDTQYFGPGTRLTVL.

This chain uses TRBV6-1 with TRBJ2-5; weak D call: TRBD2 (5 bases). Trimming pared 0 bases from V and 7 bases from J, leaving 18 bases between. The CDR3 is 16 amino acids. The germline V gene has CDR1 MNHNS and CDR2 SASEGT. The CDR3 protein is CASSEAPTSSPRTQYF. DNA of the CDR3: TGTGCCAGCAGTGAAGCGCCTACTAGTTCCCCCCGGACCCAGTACTTC.

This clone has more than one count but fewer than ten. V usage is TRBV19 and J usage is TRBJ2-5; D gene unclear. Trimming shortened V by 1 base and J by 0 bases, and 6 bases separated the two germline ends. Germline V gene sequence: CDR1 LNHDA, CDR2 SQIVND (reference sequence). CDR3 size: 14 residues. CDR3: CASSIGQYQETQYF. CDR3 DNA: TGTGCCAGTAGTATAGGGCAGTACCAAGAGACCCAGTACTTC.

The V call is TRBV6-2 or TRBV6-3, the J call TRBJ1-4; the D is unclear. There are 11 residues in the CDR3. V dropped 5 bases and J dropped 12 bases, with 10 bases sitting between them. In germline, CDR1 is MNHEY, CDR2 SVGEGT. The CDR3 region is CASSRGLELFF. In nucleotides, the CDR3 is TGTGCCAGCAGTAGAGGACTGGAACTGTTTTTT.

Written as DNA, the CDR3 is TGTGCCAGTGACAGGGCCAGCACAGATACGCAGTATTTT. Protein product: CASDRASTDTQYF. The rearrangement links TRBV12-3 or TRBV12-4 to TRBJ2-3; 7 bases agree with TRBD1. Germline trimming cut 9 bases from V and 0 bases from J; bases unmatched to any gene: 3. This CDR3 region has 13 residues.

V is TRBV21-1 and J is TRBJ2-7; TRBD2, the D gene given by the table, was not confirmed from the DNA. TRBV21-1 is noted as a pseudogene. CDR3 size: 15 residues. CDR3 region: CASSGRHRDRQEQYF. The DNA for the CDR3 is TGTGCCAGCAGCGGGAGGCATCGGGACCGCCAAGAGCAGTACTTC.

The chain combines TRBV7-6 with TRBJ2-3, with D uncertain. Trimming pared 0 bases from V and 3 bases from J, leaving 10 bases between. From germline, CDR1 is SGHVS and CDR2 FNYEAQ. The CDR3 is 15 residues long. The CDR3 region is CASSLAGYRTDTQYF. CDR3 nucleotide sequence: TGTGCCAGCAGCTTAGCAGGATATAGGACAGATACGCAGTATTTT.

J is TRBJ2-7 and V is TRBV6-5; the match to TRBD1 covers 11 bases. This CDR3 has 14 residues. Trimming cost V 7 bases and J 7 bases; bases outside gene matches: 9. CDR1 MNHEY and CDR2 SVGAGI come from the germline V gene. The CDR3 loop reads CASTRTGGRWEQYF. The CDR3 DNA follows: TGTGCCAGCACCCGGACAGGGGGCAGGTGGGAGCAGTACTTC.

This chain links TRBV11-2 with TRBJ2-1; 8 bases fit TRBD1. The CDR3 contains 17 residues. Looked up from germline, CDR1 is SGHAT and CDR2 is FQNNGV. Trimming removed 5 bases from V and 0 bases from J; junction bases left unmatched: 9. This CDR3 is CASSPRTGTPSYNEQFF. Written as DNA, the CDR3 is TGTGCCAGCAGCCCGCGGACAGGGACCCCCTCCTACAATGAGCAGTTCTTC.

The CDR3 sequence is CASSYDRSSYNSPLHF. The CDR3 DNA reads as TGTGCCAGTAGTTACGACCGGAGCTCCTATAATTCACCCCTCCACTTT. The chain combines TRBV19 with TRBJ1-6, with unresolved D. Germline lookup yields CDR1 LNHDA and CDR2 SQIVND (reference sequence). The CDR3 spans 16 residues. V was shortened by 5 bases and J by 0 bases, with 11 bases between the two germline ends.

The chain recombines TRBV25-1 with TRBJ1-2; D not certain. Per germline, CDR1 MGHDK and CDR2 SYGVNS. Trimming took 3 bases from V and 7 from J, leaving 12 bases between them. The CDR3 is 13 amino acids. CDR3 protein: CASSEWREGGYTF. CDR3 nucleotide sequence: TGTGCCAGCAGTGAGTGGAGGGAAGGTGGCTACACCTTC.

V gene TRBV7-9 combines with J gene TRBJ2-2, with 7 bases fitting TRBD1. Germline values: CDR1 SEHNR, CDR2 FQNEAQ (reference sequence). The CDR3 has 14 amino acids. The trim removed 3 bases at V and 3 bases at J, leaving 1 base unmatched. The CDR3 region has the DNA TGTGCCAGCAGCTTCGGACAGGACACCGGGGAGCTGTTTTTT. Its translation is CASSFGQDTGELFF.